This entry lists 29 T cell receptor beta chains sequenced from one sample in a study of cytomegalovirus exposure and HLA in healthy donors (dated by TCRdb to about 2017). The library came from the immunoSEQ multiplex PCR assay. For the multiplex PCR, a mixture combining 60 forward primers for TCR Vbeta segments and 13 reverse primers for TCR Jbeta segments was used. This immuneACCESS table, as held by TCRdb, lists in-frame sequences with V and J called but not all clones. Of the missing ones, under half trace to an unresolved V gene in checked studies; the others have no known cause. In all, the sample holds almost 200,000 clones, and roughly four fifths of those were seen once. The top ten clones comprise under 2% of the sample. The sample consisted of PBMCs. The receptor set was obtained from a man aged 30-40 years in good health and CMV-seronegative.

This chain connects TRBV27 to TRBJ1-6, with D possibly matching TRBD1 (6 bases). Trimming shortened V by 5 bases and J by 7 bases, and 15 bases separated the two germline ends. CDR3 size: 15 residues. Germline V lookup: CDR1 MNHEY, CDR2 SMNVEV (reference sequence). The CDR3 coding sequence is TGTGCCAGCAGTCCGCCGGGACAACGAAATTCACCCCTCCACTTT. Protein product: CASSPPGQRNSPLHF.

The gene calls are TRBV12-5 and TRBJ2-3, with a possible D match to TRBD2 (6 bases). Trimming left V 0 bases short and J 3 bases short, with 13 bases between. CDR3 length: 16 amino acids. CDR1 and CDR2 from the germline V gene are LGHNT and FRNRAP. This chain's CDR3 is CASGLVAGKGTDTQYF. The CDR3 DNA reads as TGTGCTAGTGGTTTGGTAGCGGGTAAGGGTACAGATACGCAGTATTTT.

The V and J genes are TRBV7-3 and TRBJ2-2; D remains ambiguous. CDR1 is SGHTA, CDR2 FQGTGA, per germline. V was cut by 6 bases and J by 4 bases, with 9 bases left in between. This CDR3 region has 13 residues. CDR3: CASSLEFTGELFF. CDR3 DNA: TGTGCCAGCAGTTTAGAGTTCACCGGGGAGCTGTTTTTT. Full variable domain (outside the CDR3, taken from reference TRBV7-3 and TRBJ2-2): GAGVSQTPSNKVTEKGKYVELRCDPISGHTALYWYRQSLGQGPEFLIYFQGTGAADDSGLPNDRFFAVRPEGSVSTLKIQRTERGDSAVYLCASSLEFTGELFFGEGSRLTVL.

V usage is TRBV6-5 and J usage is TRBJ2-7; 7 nucleotides match TRBD2. The V gene end was trimmed by 5 bases and the J gene end by 7 bases; junction bases not matched to a gene: 14. The CDR3 totals 15 residues. Per the germline V gene, CDR1 is MNHEY and CDR2 is SVGAGI. The CDR3 loop is CASSPGTILAWEQYF. In nucleotides, the CDR3 is TGTGCCAGCAGTCCCGGGACTATCCTGGCGTGGGAGCAGTACTTC.

This CDR3 is CASSGRMKGADYGYTF. CDR3 nucleotide sequence: TGTGCCAGCAGCGGGAGAATGAAGGGGGCGGACTATGGCTACACCTTC. V usage is TRBV9 and J usage is TRBJ1-2; TRBD1 matches at 7 bases. With 3 bases clipped from V and 3 bases from J, the junction kept 11 bases outside the gene matches. CDR1 and CDR2 (germline): SGDLS, YYNGEE. This CDR3 region has 16 residues.

CDR3 in amino acids: CASSQGLGTDTQYF. CDR3 nucleotide sequence: TGCGCCAGCAGCCAGGGACTGGGCACAGATACGCAGTATTTT. This rearrangement joins TRBV5-1 to TRBJ2-3, with D tentatively TRBD2 (6 bases). Germline CDR1 reads SGHRS; CDR2 reads YFSETQ. The CDR3 totals 14 residues. V lost 4 bases and J 1 base, leaving 10 bases between the germline ends.

The chain carries TRBV7-6 and TRBJ2-1, with TRBD2 matching 7 bases. Germline assignment: CDR1 SGHVS and CDR2 FNYEAQ. This CDR3 is built from 17 residues. V lost 4 bases and J lost 5; bases outside the gene matches: 14. The CDR3 nucleotides are TGTGCCAGCAGCTCCCAGAGCCGGGACTATTCGGACAATGAGCAGTTCTTC. It is translated as CASSSQSRDYSDNEQFF.

The rearrangement links TRBV30 to TRBJ1-3, with D maybe TRBD1 (5 bases). Germline CDR1 and CDR2: GTSNPN and SVGIG (reference sequence). The germline V and J ends were trimmed by 0 bases and 4 bases, with 19 bases remaining between them. The CDR3 runs 17 residues. The CDR3: CAWSVPPAGLAGNTIYF. The CDR3, as DNA: TGTGCCTGGAGTGTACCCCCCGCGGGACTTGCCGGAAACACCATATATTTT.

CDR3: CASTRPGGRSGELFF. DNA of the CDR3: TGTGCCAGCACCCGCCCGGGAGGGAGGTCCGGGGAGCTGTTTTTT. J is TRBJ2-2 and V is TRBV7-9, with TRBD2 matching over 8 bases. The CDR3 covers 15 residues. The trim removed 7 bases at V and 6 bases at J, leaving 10 bases unmatched. Germline CDR1 SEHNR, CDR2 FQNEAQ (reference sequence).

The gene calls are TRBV18 and TRBJ2-6, with D tentatively TRBD1 (5 bases). Trimming cost V 1 base and J 0 bases, with 19 bases left between them. This CDR3 has 20 amino acids. Germline values: CDR1 KGHSH, CDR2 LQKENI. The CDR3 loop reads CASSPLDTGTYSSGANVLTF. DNA for the CDR3: TGTGCCAGCTCACCACTGGACACCGGAACTTATAGCTCTGGGGCCAACGTCCTGACTTTC.

The chain couples TRBV28 to TRBJ1-3; 9 bases fit TRBD1. With V trimmed by 4 bases and J by 8 bases, 9 bases remained unmatched. CDR3 length equals 15 residues. Germline V gene data show CDR1 as MDHEN and CDR2 as SYDVKM. The CDR3 reads CASSSPAGQGYTIYF. In DNA, the CDR3 is TGTGCCAGCAGTTCGCCGGCGGGACAGGGATACACCATATATTTT. The whole variable domain, remainder taken from reference TRBV28 and TRBJ1-3, is DVKVTQSSRYLVKRTGEKVFLECVQDMDHENMFWYRQDPGLGLRLIYFSYDVKMKEKGDIPEGYSVSREKKERFSLILESASTNQTSMYLCASSSPAGQGYTIYFGEGSWLTVV.

This sequence joins TRBV15 and TRBJ2-7, with D possibly being TRBD1 (5 bases). Germline assignment: CDR1 LNHNV and CDR2 YYDKDF (reference sequence). V was pared by 0 bases and J by 6 bases, with 12 bases between. This CDR3 has 14 amino acids. The CDR3 DNA reads as TGTGCCACCAGCAGAGATTTTCAGGGTGCCGAGCAGTACTTC. Translating gives CATSRDFQGAEQYF.

The V call is TRBV4-2, the J call TRBJ2-5; 8 nucleotides match TRBD2. Looked up from germline, CDR1 is LGHNA and CDR2 is YNFKEQ. This CDR3 spans 15 amino acids. Trimming at V came to 4 bases and at J to 1 base, leaving 5 bases not matched to a gene. CDR3 nucleotides: TGTGCCAGCAGCCGAACCCTAGCGGGCCAAGAGACCCAGTACTTC. It encodes CASSRTLAGQETQYF.

The chain is built from TRBV30 and TRBJ1-1; 7 bases fit TRBD1. The CDR3 is 15 residues long. Germline CDR1 and CDR2: GTSNPN and SVGIG (reference sequence). Trimming removed 1 base from V and 3 bases from J; junction bases left unmatched: 8. Here the CDR3 DNA reads TGTGCCTGGAGTGAGATCCAGGGGGATCACACTGAAGCTTTCTTT. It encodes CAWSEIQGDHTEAFF.

The chain joins TRBV5-1 to TRBJ2-1, with 8 bases identical to TRBD1. This CDR3 has 16 residues. CDR1 SGHRS and CDR2 YFSETQ come from the germline V gene. The junction had 9 bases not matched to a gene; V was cut back by 4 bases and J by 3 bases. The CDR3 loop reads CASSLDGQGDYNEQFF. The CDR3 DNA reads TGCGCCAGCAGCCTGGATGGACAGGGAGACTACAATGAGCAGTTCTTC.

The chain uses TRBV19 and TRBJ2-3; D is perhaps TRBD2 (7 bases). The germline V gene has CDR1 LNHDA and CDR2 SQIVND (reference sequence). V shed 3 bases and J shed 4 bases, with 20 bases lying between them. The CDR3 covers 17 residues. The CDR3 sequence is CASSMEGGTSLSDTQYF. In DNA form, the CDR3 reads TGTGCCAGTAGTATGGAGGGGGGGACCTCACTGTCAGATACGCAGTATTTT.

This rearrangement joins TRBV29-1 to TRBJ1-5, with 11 bases aligning to TRBD1. In germline, CDR1 is SQVTM, CDR2 ANQGSEA. The CDR3 spans 13 residues. With V trimmed by 3 bases and J by 5 bases, 0 bases remained unmatched. The DNA of the CDR3 is TGCAGCGTTGAGGGACAGGGGGATCAGCCCCAGCATTTT. It yields the protein CSVEGQGDQPQHF.

This clone was recorded a few times. The rearrangement links TRBV27 to TRBJ2-1; D may be TRBD2 (6 bases). Germline CDR1 MNHEY, CDR2 SMNVEV (reference sequence). The CDR3 extends over 14 amino acids. V was trimmed by 5 bases and J by 6 bases, leaving 14 bases between them. CDR3 sequence: CASSTSYGSNEQFF. CDR3 DNA: TGTGCCAGCAGTACTAGCTACGGTTCCAATGAGCAGTTCTTC.

DNA for the CDR3: TGTGCCAGCAGTTACGGGGGCCGGACAGCCTATGGCTACACCTTC. Protein product: CASSYGGRTAYGYTF. V gene TRBV6-5 combines with J gene TRBJ1-2; D may be TRBD1 (6 bases). Germline CDR1 and CDR2: MNHEY and SVGAGI. This CDR3 has 15 residues. V was cut by 2 bases and J by 4 bases, with 14 bases left in between.

The chain joins TRBV6-1 to TRBJ2-3, with a tentative D call TRBD2 (6 bases). Germline-derived CDR1 and CDR2 are MNHNS and SASEGT. There are 15 residues in the CDR3. Trimming pared 3 bases from V and 0 bases from J, leaving 10 bases between. The CDR3 loop reads CASSEMAGSTDTQYF. The CDR3 nucleotides read TGTGCCAGCAGTGAGATGGCGGGGAGCACAGATACGCAGTATTTT.

V and J are TRBV5-6 and TRBJ2-5; D unresolved. TRBJ2-7 explains the end of the DNA better; the J call may be wrong. The germline gives CDR1 SGHDT, CDR2 YYEEEE. This CDR3 has 15 residues. The CDR3 spells CASSLSPIGAYEQYF. The CDR3 DNA sequence: TGTGCCAGCAGCTTGTCCCCGATAGGAGCCTACGAGCAGTACTTC.

The V gene is TRBV5-1, the J gene TRBJ2-5, with D unclear. V was clipped by 5 bases and J by 5 bases, with 16 bases between them. Germline V gene sequence: CDR1 SGHRS, CDR2 YFSETQ. This CDR3 has 14 residues. The CDR3 DNA sequence: TGCGCCAGCAGATCCACAGAGACCAGGGAGACCCAGTACTTC. As protein: CASRSTETRETQYF.

CDR3 loop: CASSGGLAGPSTEQYF. DNA of the CDR3: TGTGCCAGCAGTGGGGGACTAGCGGGTCCCAGTACCGAGCAGTACTTC. The rearrangement joins TRBV28 to TRBJ2-7, with 12 bases that match TRBD2. V was clipped by 5 bases and J by 6 bases; unmatched bases: 11. Germline V CDR1 and CDR2: MDHEN, SYDVKM. This CDR3 spans 16 amino acids.

The chain carries TRBV19 and TRBJ2-1; possibly TRBD2 for D (6 bases). The CDR3 is made up of 16 amino acids. V was clipped by 7 bases and J by 6 bases, with 22 bases between them. Looked up from germline, CDR1 is LNHDA and CDR2 is SQIVND (reference sequence). DNA of the CDR3: TGTGCCAGTAATTTGGCCGGCGGGAAGATAAGCAATGAGCAGTTCTTC. Translating gives CASNLAGGKISNEQFF. The full variable domain, in which reference TRBV19 and TRBJ2-1 provide the parts outside the CDR3, is DGGITQSPKYLFRKEGQNVTLSCEQNLNHDAMYWYRQDPGQGLRLIYYSQIVNDFQKGDIAEGYSVSREKKESFPLTVTSAQKNPTAFYLCASNLAGGKISNEQFFGPGTRLTVL.

CDR3 nucleotides: TGTGCCAGCAGTCTTGGACAGGGGGACTCACCCCTCCACTTT. Protein sequence: CASSLGQGDSPLHF. This chain links TRBV28 with TRBJ1-6, with TRBD1 matching 10 bases. Germline V gene lookup returns CDR1 MDHEN and CDR2 SYDVKM. The CDR3 is 14 residues long. Unmatched junction bases numbered 5, after V lost 5 bases and J lost 10 bases.

This clone was counted only a few times. The chain recombines TRBV6-6 with TRBJ2-1, with D possibly TRBD2 on 5 matching bases. Germline CDR1 is MNHNY and CDR2 is SVGAGI (reference sequence). V lost 0 bases to trimming and J lost 9 bases, with 9 bases between them. The CDR3 is made up of 13 amino acids. The CDR3 sequence is CASSYSGMGEQFF. The CDR3 coding sequence is TGTGCCAGCAGTTACTCCGGGATGGGTGAGCAGTTCTTC.

The rearrangement uses TRBV6-5 and TRBJ2-7; 10 nucleotides line up with TRBD2. This CDR3 is built from 16 residues. V gave up 0 bases and J gave up 5 bases; unmatched junction bases: 7. Germline lookup yields CDR1 MNHEY and CDR2 SVGAGI. The CDR3, as DNA: TGTGCCAGCAGTTACTCCGCTGGCCTAGCGGGAGACGAGCAGTACTTC. This codes for CASSYSAGLAGDEQYF.

The J gene is TRBJ2-1, the V gene TRBV2, with a possible D match to TRBD1 (6 bases). Trimming left V 6 bases short and J 2 bases short, with 14 bases between. The CDR3 sequence is 15 residues long. From germline, CDR1 is SNHLY and CDR2 FYNNEI. CDR3 residues: CASRIQGVTYNEQFF. CDR3 nucleotide sequence: TGTGCCAGCAGGATACAGGGCGTCACCTACAATGAGCAGTTCTTC.

The chain employs TRBV27 and TRBJ2-7, with a weak D call TRBD2 (6 bases). The CDR3 extends over 17 amino acids. CDR1 MNHEY and CDR2 SMNVEV come from the germline V gene (reference sequence). V was shortened by 3 bases and J by 2 bases, with 20 bases between the two germline ends. The CDR3 is CASSFLGTPLSTYEQYF. Written as DNA, the CDR3 is TGTGCCAGCAGTTTCCTGGGGACTCCCCTTTCAACCTACGAGCAGTACTTC.